The rows below give T cell receptor beta chains drawn from one sample of a study of HIV-infected patients and healthy controls. TCRdb fed the 5' RACE reads into MiXCR, producing one record per CDR3 protein. The sample holds 7,500 to 8,000 distinct CDR3 sequences, approximately 6.1% seen once. This specimen consisted of blood, obtained before antiretroviral therapy. These TCRs come from an adult with HIV infection. The CDR3 runs from the conserved cysteine through the conserved F or W. A D gene is named only where the DNA matches it firmly. Size values are once, few and many counts, or a class for expanded clones, and some rows have none.

TRBD1 | medium-sized | TRBJ2-5 | TRBV20-1 | TGCAGTGCCCTACTTACAGGGGAAGAGACCCAGTACTTC | CSALLTGEETQYF
NA | medium-sized | TRBJ1-5 | TRBV20-1 | TGCAGTGCTAGATCCCCGGATCAGCCCCAGCATTTT | CSARSPDQPQHF
NA | many | TRBJ2-3 | TRBV6-5 | TGTGCCAGCAACGCGGCGCGCACAGATACGCAGTATTTT | CASNAARTDTQYF
NA | many | TRBJ1-4 | TRBV10-3 | TGTGCCATCAGTGAGTGGGGCAGGGAAGGTGGTAATGAAAAACTGTTTTTT | CAISEWGREGGNEKLFF
NA | NA | TRBJ2-7 | TRBV12-3/TRBV12-4 | TGTGCCAGCAGTTTCGGCAGGGCAAACGAGCAGTACTTC | CASSFGRANEQYF
NA | medium-sized | TRBJ2-3 | TRBV20-1 | TGCAGTGCCTCGTCTGGATCAACAGATACGCAGTATTTT | CSASSGSTDTQYF
NA | medium-sized | TRBJ2-5 | TRBV12-3/TRBV12-4 | TGTGCCAGCAGTTTGACTGGCGCATCCGAGACCCAGTACTTC | CASSLTGASETQYF
NA | few | TRBJ2-1 | TRBV29-1 | TGCAGCGTTGAAGGTCGGGCGGACAATGAGCAGTTCTTC | CSVEGRADNEQFF
TRBD1 | few | TRBJ1-2 | TRBV4-1 | TGCGCCAGCAGCCAAGAATGGTTACAGGGGTTAGACTATGGCTACACCTTC | CASSQEWLQGLDYGYTF
NA | medium-sized | TRBJ2-5 | TRBV5-5 | TGTGCCAGCAGCTTGGCTGTACAAGAGACCCAGTACTTC | CASSLAVQETQYF
TRBD1 | medium-sized | TRBJ2-5 | TRBV12-3/TRBV12-4 | TGTGCCAGCAGCATCACAGGGGGGCAAGAGACCCAGTACTTC | CASSITGGQETQYF
NA | NA | TRBJ1-4 | TRBV4-1 | TGCGCCAGCAGCGAGAGAGGGATGTCCAAGATTTTCGGAAAACTGTTTTTT | CASSERGMSKIFGKLFF
NA | large | TRBJ2-1 | TRBV29-1 | TGCAGCGGCTACGGTGACAGGTCCGTGAGGGGCTCCTACAATGAGCAGTTCTTC | CSGYGDRSVRGSYNEQFF
TRBD1 | medium-sized | TRBJ1-6 | TRBV10-3 | TGTGCCATCAGTGACTCCGGGACAGGGACCGTCCTCCACTTT | CAISDSGTGTVLHF